This T cell receptor (beta chain) was sequenced for a study of blood T cells in healthy people across ages. For the second PCR, which ran for roughly 7 to 11 cycles, a sample-barcoded 5' primer and a J-beta primer mix were used. One entry per CDR3 protein results from TCRdb running MiXCR on the 5' RACE reads. The table records roughly 1,700,000 distinct CDR3 sequences, 28% of them present only once. Germline assignment: CDR1 DFQATT and CDR2 SNEGSKA (reference sequence). The CDR3 consists of 13 residues. Trimming removed 5 bases at V and 5 bases at J, with 13 bases between. The extraction recovered at least 5 micrograms of total RNA per sample. This clonotype was observed at least ten times. Antigen: not known. Study-level findings and limits: Since the PBMCs were unsorted, naive and antigen-experienced cells could not be conclusively compared. Whereas aged donors had fewer naive CD4+ cells, long-lived donors had more of them and higher diversity.

This clonotype was sampled from a woman aged 25 to 39 in good health. Sequences were obtained from blood. The chain couples TRBV20-1 to TRBJ2-1; no clear D gene. The CDR3 protein is CSAGNGLNNEQFF. The CDR3 DNA reads TGCAGTGCTGGAAACGGGCTCAACAATGAGCAGTTCTTC.